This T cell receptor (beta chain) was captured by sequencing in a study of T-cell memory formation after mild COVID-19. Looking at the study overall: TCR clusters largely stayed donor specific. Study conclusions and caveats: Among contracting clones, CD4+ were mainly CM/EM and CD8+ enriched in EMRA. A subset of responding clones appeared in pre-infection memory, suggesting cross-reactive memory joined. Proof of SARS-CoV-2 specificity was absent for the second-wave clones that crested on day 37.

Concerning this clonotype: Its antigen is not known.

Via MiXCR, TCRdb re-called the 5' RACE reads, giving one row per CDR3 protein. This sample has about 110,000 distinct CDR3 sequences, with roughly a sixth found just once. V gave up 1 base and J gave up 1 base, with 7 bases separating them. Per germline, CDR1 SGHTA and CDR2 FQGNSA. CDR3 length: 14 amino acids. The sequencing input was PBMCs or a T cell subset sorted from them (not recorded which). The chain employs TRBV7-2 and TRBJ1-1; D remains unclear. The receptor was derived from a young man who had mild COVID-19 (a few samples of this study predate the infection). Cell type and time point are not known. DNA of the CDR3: TGTGCCAGCAGCTTAGGCCTGGGGAACACTGAAGCTTTCTTT. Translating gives CASSLGLGNTEAFF. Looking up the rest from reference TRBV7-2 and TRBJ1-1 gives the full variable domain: GAGVSQSPSNKVTEKGKDVELRCDPISGHTALYWYRQSLGQGLEFLIYFQGNSAPDKSGLPSDRFSAERTGGSVSTLTIQRTQQEDSAVYLCASSLGLGNTEAFFGQGTRLTVV.